This T cell receptor beta chain is drawn from a study of memory CD4+ T cells and cytomegalovirus serostatus. Single viable CD3+CD4+CD8-CD45RO+ cells were sorted as the memory CD4+ T cells. Serostatus was set by detecting CMV pp150, pp28, p38, p52 IgG. J was trimmed by 1 base and V by 5 bases; bases with no gene match: 3. The germline V gene encodes CDR1 GTSNPN and CDR2 SVGIG (reference sequence). The CDR3 consists of 14 residues. Using immunoSEQ multiplex PCR, the repertoire was profiled, and TCRdb retains in-frame clones only, with some absent. In the table there are approximately 88,000 clones, 80% of which are singletons.

The sample comprised memory CD4+ T cells from blood. The clonotype originates from an adult in good health and CMV-seropositive. The chain joins TRBV30 to TRBJ2-1, with 9 bases identical to TRBD2. The CDR3 protein is CAWEAGGSYNEQFF. CDR3 DNA sequence: TGTGCCTGGGAAGCGGGAGGATCCTACAATGAGCAGTTCTTC.